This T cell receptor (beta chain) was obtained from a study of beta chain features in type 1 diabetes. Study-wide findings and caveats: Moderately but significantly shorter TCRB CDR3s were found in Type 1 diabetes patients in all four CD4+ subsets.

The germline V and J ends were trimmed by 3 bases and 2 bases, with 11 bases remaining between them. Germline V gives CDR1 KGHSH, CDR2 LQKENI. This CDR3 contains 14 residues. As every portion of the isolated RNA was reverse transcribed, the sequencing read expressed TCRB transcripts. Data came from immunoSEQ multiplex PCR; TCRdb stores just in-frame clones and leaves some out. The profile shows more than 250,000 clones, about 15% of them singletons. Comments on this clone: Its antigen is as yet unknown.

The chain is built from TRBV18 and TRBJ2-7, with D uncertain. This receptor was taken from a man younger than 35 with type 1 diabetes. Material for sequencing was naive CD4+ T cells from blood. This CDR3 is CASSPADPTYEQYF. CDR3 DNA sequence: TGTGCCAGCTCACCGGCAGATCCCACCTACGAGCAGTACTTC.